This TCR beta chain comes out of a study of blood T cell repertoires in COVID-19. Background on the study: T cells, B-cell-depleted T cells, or PBMCs supplied cDNA or gDNA.

Using immunoSEQ multiplex PCR, the repertoire was profiled, and TCRdb retains in-frame clones only, with some absent. The sample shows under 60,000 clones, about 89% of them seen only once. This CDR3 region has 14 residues. Trimming at V came to 6 bases and at J to 7 bases, leaving 10 bases not matched to a gene. CDR1 and CDR2 from the germline V gene are MNHEY and SVGAGI. The TCR was taken from a man aged 60 to 75 with acute or convalescent COVID-19. Specimen: peripheral blood. V gene TRBV6-5 combines with J gene TRBJ1-1; TRBD1 matches 8 bases. The CDR3 DNA follows: TGTGCCAGCAGACCTCAGACAGGGGACGGTGAAGCTTTCTTT. This translates into CASRPQTGDGEAFF.